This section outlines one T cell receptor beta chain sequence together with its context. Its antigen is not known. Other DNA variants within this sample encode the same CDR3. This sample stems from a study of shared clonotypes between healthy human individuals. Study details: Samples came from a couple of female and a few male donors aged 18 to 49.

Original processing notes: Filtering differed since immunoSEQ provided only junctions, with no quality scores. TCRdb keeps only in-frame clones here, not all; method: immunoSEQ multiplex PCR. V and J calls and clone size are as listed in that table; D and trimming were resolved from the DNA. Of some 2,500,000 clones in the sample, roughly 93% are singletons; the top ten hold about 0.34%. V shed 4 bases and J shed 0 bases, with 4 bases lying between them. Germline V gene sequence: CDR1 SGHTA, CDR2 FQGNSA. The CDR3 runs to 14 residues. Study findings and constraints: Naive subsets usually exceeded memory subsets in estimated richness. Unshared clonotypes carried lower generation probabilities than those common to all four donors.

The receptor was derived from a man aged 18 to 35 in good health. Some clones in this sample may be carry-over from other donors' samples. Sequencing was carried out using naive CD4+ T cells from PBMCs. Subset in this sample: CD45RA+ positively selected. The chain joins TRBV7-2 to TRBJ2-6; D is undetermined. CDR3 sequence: CASSSNSGANVLTF. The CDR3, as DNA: TGTGCCAGCAGCTCAAACTCTGGGGCCAACGTCCTGACTTTC.